This T cell receptor beta chain comes out of a study of identical twins. This clonotype was counted between two and nine times. Antigen: not known. TCRdb independently ran MiXCR on the 5' RACE reads; one entry per CDR3 protein. This sample has 1.5 million to 2 million distinct CDR3 sequences; about 30% occur once, and the top ten carry 0.27%. Findings and caveats of the study: Out-of-frame TCR alpha sharing in monozygotic twins exceeded recombination model predictions. An excess of low generation probability was shown by twin-shared out-of-frame alpha sequences. Abundant beta clonotypes from cord blood bore fewer insertions; memory repertoires lacked this pattern.

Everyone who donated was a healthy Caucasian. The CDR3 has 15 residues. V lost 7 bases to trimming and J lost 4 bases; unmatched junction nucleotides: 10. Looked up from germline, CDR1 is LGHNT and CDR2 is FRNRAP. This TCR derives from a newborn girl in good health. V usage is TRBV12-5 and J usage is TRBJ2-3; 8 nucleotides line up with TRBD1. The sequencing sample was made of cord blood. As DNA, the CDR3 is TGTGCTAGTGCCGGACAGGGTCAGGGCGCAGATACGCAGTATTTT. The encoded protein is CASAGQGQGADTQYF.